This record covers a single T cell receptor beta chain. Its target is unknown. The sampling schedule covered blood at baseline, cycle 4 day 1, and cycle 7 day 1. The method was immunoSEQ multiplex PCR; TCRdb's version includes in-frame clones alone and lacks a portion of them. The sample holds some 130,000 clones, roughly 91% seen once. The record originates from a study of OX40 agonist ivuxolimab in advanced cancers. About the research overall: Cohort: 80% to 90% men, mean age roughly 60, aged roughly 23 to 79. Three dose-escalation patients had partial responses: one with hepatocellular carcinoma and two with cutaneous melanoma. Regarding the study as a whole: Expanded clones were, on average, more numerous among CD8+ T cells than CD4+.

CDR1 is MGHRA, CDR2 YSYEKL, per germline. CDR3 length: 15 amino acids. Trimming at V came to 1 base and at J to 3 bases, leaving 5 bases not matched to a gene. The chain couples TRBV4-1 to TRBJ2-7; the match to TRBD1 covers 8 bases. This specimen consisted of CD4+ or CD8+ T cells sorted from blood, obtained in a trial of the OX40 agonist ivuxolimab. The clonotype was recovered from an adult with an advanced solid tumor such as melanoma, head and neck, liver or kidney cancer. CDR3 DNA: TGCGCCAGCAGCCAAGTGATTACAGGGGGCTACGAGCAGTACTTC. As protein: CASSQVITGGYEQYF.